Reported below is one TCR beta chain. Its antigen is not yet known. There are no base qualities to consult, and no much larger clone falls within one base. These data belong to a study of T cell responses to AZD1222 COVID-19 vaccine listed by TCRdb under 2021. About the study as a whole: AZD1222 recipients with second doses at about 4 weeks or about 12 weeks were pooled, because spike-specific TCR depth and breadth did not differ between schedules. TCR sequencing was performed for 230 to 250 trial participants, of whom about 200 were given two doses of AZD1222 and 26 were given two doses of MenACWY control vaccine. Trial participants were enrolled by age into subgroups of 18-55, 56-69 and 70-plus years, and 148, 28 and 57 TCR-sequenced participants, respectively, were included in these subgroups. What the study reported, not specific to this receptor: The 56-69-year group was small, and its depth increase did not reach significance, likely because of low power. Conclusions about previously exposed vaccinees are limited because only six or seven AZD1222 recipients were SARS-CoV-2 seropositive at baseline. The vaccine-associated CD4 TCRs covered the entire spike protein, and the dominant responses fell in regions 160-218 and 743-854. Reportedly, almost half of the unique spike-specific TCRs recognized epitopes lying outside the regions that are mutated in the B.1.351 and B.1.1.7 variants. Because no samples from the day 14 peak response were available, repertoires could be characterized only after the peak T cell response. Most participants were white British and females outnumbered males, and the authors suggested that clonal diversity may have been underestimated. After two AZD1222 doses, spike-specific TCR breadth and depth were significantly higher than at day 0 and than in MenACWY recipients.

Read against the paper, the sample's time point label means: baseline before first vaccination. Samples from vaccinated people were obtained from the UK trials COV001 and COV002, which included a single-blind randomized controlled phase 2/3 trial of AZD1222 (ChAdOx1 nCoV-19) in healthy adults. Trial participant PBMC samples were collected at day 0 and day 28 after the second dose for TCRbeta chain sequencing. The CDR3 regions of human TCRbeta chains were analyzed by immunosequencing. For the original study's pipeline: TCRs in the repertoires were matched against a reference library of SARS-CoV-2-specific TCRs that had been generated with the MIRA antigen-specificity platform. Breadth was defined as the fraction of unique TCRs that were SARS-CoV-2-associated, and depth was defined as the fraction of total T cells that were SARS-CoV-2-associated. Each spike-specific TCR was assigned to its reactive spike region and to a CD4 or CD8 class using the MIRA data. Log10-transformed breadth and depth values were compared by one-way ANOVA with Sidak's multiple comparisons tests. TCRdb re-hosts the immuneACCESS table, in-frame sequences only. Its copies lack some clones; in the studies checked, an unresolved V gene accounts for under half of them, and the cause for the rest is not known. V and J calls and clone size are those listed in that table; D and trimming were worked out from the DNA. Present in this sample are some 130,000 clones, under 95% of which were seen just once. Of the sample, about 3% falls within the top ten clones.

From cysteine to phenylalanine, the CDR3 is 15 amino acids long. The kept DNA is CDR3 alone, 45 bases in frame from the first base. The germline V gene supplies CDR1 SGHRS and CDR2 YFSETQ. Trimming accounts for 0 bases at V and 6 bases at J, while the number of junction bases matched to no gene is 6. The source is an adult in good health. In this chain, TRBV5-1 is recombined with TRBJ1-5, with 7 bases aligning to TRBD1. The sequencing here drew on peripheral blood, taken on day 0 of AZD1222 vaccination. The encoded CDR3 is CASSLAGGGVQPQHF. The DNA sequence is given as TGCGCCAGCAGCTTGGCCGGAGGGGGCGTTCAGCCCCAGCATTTT.